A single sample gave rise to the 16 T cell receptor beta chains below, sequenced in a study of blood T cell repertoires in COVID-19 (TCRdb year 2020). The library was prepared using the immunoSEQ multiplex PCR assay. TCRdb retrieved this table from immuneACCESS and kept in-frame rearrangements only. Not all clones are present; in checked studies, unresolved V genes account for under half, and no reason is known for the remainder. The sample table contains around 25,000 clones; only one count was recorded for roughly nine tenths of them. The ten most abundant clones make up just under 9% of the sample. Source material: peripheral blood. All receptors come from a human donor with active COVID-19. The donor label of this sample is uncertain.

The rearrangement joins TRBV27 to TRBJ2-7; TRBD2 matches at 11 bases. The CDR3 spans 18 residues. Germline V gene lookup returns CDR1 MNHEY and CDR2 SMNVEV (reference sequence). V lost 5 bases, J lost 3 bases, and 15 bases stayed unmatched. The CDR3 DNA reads TGTGCCAGCAGTACTCGACTAGCGGGATCCGGGAGTTACTACGAGCAGTACTTC. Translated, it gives CASSTRLAGSGSYYEQYF.

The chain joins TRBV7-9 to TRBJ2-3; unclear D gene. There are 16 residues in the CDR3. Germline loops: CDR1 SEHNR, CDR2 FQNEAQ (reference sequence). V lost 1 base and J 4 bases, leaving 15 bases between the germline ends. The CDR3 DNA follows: TGTGCCAGCAGCTTAGTATCCGGGTCTGGAGCAGATACGCAGTATTTT. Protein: CASSLVSGSGADTQYF.

The CDR3 spells CASSQDTPQVLAGDNEQFF. The CDR3 coding sequence is TGTGCCAGCAGCCAAGATACCCCTCAAGTGCTAGCGGGAGACAATGAGCAGTTCTTC. The V gene is TRBV14, the J gene TRBJ2-1; 10 bases are shared with TRBD2. J was trimmed by 5 bases and V by 0 bases; bases with no gene match: 13. The CDR3 is made up of 19 amino acids. Germline CDR1 reads SGHDN; CDR2 reads FVKESK.

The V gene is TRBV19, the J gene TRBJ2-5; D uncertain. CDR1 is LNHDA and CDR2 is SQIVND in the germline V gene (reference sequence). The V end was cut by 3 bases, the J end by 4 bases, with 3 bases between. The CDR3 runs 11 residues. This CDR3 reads CASSIRETQYF. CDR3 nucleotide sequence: TGTGCCAGTAGTATCCGAGAGACCCAGTACTTC.

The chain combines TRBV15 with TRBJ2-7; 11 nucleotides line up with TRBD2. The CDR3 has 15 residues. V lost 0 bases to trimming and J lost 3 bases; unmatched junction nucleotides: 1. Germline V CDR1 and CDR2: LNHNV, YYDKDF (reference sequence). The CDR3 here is CATSRELAGVYEQYF. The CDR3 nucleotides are TGTGCCACCAGCAGAGAACTAGCGGGAGTCTACGAGCAGTACTTC.

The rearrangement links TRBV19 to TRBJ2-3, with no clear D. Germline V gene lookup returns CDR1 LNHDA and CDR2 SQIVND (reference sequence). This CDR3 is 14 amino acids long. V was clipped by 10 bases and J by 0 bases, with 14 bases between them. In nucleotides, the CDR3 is TGTGCCACGAGATACAGTACTAGCACAGATACGCAGTATTTT. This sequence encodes CATRYSTSTDTQYF.

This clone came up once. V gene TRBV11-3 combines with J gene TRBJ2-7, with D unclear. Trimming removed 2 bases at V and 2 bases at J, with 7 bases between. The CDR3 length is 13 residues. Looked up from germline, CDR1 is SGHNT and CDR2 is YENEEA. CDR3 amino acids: CASSLYSPYEQYF. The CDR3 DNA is TGTGCCAGCAGCTTATACAGCCCCTACGAGCAGTACTTC.

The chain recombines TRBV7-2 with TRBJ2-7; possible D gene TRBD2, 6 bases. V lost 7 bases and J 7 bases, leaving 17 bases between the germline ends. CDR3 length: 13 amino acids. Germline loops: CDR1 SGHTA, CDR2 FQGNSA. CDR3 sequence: CASTAGGSQEQYF. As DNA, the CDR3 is TGTGCCAGCACCGCCGGGGGATCGCAGGAGCAGTACTTC.

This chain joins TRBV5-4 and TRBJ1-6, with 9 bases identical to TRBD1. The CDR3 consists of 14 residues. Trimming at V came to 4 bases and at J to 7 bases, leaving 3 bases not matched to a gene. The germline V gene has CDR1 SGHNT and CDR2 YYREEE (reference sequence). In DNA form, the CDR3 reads TGTGCCAGCAGCGCGGGACAGGGAAATTCACCCCTCCACTTT. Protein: CASSAGQGNSPLHF.

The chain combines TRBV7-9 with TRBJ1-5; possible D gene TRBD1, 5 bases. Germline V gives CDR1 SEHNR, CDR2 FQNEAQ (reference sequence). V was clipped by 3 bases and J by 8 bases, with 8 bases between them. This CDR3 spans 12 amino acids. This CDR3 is CASSFGGEPQHF. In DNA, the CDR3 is TGTGCCAGCAGCTTCGGGGGGGAGCCCCAGCATTTT.

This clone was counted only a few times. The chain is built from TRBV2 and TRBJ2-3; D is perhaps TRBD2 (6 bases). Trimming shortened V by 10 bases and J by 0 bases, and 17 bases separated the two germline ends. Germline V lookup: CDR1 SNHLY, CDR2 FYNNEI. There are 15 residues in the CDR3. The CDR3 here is CATEPGGASTDTQYF. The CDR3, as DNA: TGTGCCACTGAGCCAGGCGGGGCAAGCACAGATACGCAGTATTTT.

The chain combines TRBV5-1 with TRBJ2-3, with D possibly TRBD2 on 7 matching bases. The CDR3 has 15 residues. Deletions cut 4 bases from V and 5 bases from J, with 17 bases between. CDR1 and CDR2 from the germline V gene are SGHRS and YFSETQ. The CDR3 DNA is TGCGCCAGCAGCACCCAGGGGAGGGTCGTAGATACGCAGTATTTT. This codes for CASSTQGRVVDTQYF.

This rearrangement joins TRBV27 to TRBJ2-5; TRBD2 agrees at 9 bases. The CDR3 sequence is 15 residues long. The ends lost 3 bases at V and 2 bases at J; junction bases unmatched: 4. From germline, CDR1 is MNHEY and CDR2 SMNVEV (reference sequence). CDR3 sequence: CASSFSTSGQETQYF. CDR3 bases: TGTGCCAGCAGTTTCTCCACTAGCGGGCAAGAGACCCAGTACTTC.

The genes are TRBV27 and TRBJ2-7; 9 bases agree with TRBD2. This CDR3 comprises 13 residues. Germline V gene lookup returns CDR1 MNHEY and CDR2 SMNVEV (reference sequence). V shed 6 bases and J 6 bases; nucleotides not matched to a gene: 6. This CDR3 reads CASSWTSVGEQYF. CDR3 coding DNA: TGTGCCAGCAGCTGGACTAGCGTAGGCGAGCAGTACTTC.

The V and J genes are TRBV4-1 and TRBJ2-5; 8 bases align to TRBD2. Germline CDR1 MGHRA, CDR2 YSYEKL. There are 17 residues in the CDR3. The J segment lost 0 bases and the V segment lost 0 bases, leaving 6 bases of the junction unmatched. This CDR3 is CASSQDRGGRYQETQYF. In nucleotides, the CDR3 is TGCGCCAGCAGCCAAGACCGGGGGGGAAGATACCAAGAGACCCAGTACTTC.

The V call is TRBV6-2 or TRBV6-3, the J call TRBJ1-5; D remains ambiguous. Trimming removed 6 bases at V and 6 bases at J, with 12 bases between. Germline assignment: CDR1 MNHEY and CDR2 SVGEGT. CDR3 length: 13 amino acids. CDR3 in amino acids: CASSPFIGQPQHF. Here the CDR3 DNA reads TGTGCCAGCAGCCCCTTCATCGGTCAGCCCCAGCATTTT.